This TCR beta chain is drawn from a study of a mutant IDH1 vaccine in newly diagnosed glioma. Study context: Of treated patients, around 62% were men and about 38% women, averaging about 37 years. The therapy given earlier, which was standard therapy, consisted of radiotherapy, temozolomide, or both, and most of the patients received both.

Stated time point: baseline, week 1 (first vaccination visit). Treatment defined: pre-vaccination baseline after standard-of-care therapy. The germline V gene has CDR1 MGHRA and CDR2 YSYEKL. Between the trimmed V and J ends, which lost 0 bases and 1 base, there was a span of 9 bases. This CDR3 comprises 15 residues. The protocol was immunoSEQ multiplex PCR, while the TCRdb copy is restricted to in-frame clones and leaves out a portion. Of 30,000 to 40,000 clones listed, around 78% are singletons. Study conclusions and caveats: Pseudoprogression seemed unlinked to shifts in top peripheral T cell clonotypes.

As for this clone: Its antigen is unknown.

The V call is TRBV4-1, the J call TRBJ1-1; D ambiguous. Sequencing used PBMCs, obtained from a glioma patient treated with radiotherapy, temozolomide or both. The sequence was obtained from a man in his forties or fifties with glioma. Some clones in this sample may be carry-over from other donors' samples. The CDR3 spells CASSQELTANTEAFF. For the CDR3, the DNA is TGCGCCAGCAGCCAAGAATTAACAGCGAACACTGAAGCTTTCTTT.